This TCR beta chain is from a study of blood T cell repertoires in COVID-19. Overall study: T cells, B-cell-depleted T cells, or PBMCs provided the cDNA or gDNA that served as material.

This clone was picked up one time. The ends were cut back, 4 bases at V and 0 bases at J, with 14 bases in the middle. This CDR3 is built from 15 residues. Germline CDR1 SGHDT, CDR2 YYEEEE. Clones were read by immunoSEQ multiplex PCR, and TCRdb kept only the in-frame ones, dropping some. This table has approximately 100,000 clones, around 81% appearing once. The sequencing input was peripheral blood. The clonotype comes from a human donor in a cohort sampled during active COVID-19. This chain joins TRBV5-6 and TRBJ2-7, with D perhaps TRBD1 (6 bases). In DNA form, the CDR3 reads TGTGCCAGCAGCCGCAGGGGCCGCAGCTCCTACGAGCAGTACTTC. Amino acid sequence: CASSRRGRSSYEQYF.